This T cell receptor (beta chain) was documented in a study of blood T cells in healthy people across ages. This CDR3 comprises 16 residues. The trim removed 3 bases at V and 3 bases at J, leaving 9 bases unmatched. Germline V gives CDR1 KGHSH, CDR2 LQKENI. A word on this clonotype: The target antigen is unknown.

Findings of the study overall: TCR beta diversity correlated strongly with naive T cell percentage. Estimates of diversity drawn from one million T cells were considered underestimates.

Alongside a J-beta primer mix, a sample-barcoded 5' primer served in a second PCR lasting roughly 6 to 11 cycles. TCRdb re-called the 5' RACE reads with MiXCR, one entry per CDR3 protein. In the table there are about a million distinct CDR3 sequences, roughly 47% of which are singletons. Each sample used at least 6 million PBMCs. This clonotype originated in a woman aged 60 to 75 in good health. Sequencing was carried out using blood. The rearrangement uses TRBV18 and TRBJ2-7; 9 bases line up with TRBD2. CDR3 region: CASSPVVASGNYEQYF. The CDR3 region has the DNA TGTGCCAGCTCACCCGTGGTAGCTAGCGGGAACTACGAGCAGTACTTC.